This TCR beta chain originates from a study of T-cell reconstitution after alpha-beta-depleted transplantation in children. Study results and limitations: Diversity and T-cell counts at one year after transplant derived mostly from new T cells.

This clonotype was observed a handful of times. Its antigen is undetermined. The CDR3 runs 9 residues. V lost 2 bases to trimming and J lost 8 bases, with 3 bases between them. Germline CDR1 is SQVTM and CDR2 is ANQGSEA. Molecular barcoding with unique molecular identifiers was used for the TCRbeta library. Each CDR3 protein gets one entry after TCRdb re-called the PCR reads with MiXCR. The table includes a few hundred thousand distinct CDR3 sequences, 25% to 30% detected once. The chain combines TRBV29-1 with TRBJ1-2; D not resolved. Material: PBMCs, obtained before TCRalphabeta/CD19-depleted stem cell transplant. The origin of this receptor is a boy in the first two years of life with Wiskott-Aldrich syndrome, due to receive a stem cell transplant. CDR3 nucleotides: TGCAGCGTTGAACAGGGCTACACCTTC. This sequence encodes CSVEQGYTF.